In this sample, the clone carrying this T cell receptor beta chain turned up many times. Moderately to severely active ophthalmopathy under 3 months, CAS at least 3, NOSPECS at least 4. Roughly 9 ml of fresh blood yielded the PBMCs by density gradient. These data originate in a study of Graves' ophthalmopathy and Graves' hyperthyroidism. Investigators amplified TCR beta CDR3 regions from RNA transcripts. A first-round RT-PCR used HTBI primers, followed by a second-round multiplex PCR. From the multiplex PCR reads, TCRdb called clonotypes with MiXCR, one entry per CDR3 protein. The sample includes approximately 480,000 distinct CDR3 sequences, roughly an eighth of them seen just once. This TCR came from a woman in her thirties with Graves' ophthalmopathy. The sequenced material came from blood.

CDR3 sequence (DNA): TGTGCCAGCAGCTTAGGAGGGGGGAATGGCTACACCTTC. Translating gives CASSLGGGNGYTF. V usage is TRBV13 and J usage is TRBJ1-2; TRBD1 might be the D (6 bases). The CDR3 sequence is 13 residues long. Germline loops: CDR1 PRHDT, CDR2 FYEKMQ (reference sequence). V was cut by 0 bases and J by 6 bases, with 8 bases left in between.